Each of the 30 T cell receptor beta chains below was sequenced from the same sample in a study of human T cells and chemical hapten exposure. Time point here: patch test 1, 2 weeks after DPC sensitization. Described treatment: therapeutic diphenylcyclopropenone sensitization with weekly scalp DPC. TCRdb processed the RACE reads anew with MiXCR; each CDR3 protein has one entry. The table shows roughly 200,000 distinct CDR3 sequences, with approximately 20% occurring only once. Source: whole blood, taken in connection with sensitization to the hapten diphenylcyclopropenone (DPC). The source is a woman aged 50 to 60 with alopecia areata. Some clones in this sample may be carry-over from other donors' samples.

DNA for the CDR3: TGTGCCAGCAGATCTGAGCGGGAGGGCTACGAGCAGTACTTC. Its protein product is CASRSEREGYEQYF. The chain recombines TRBV27 with TRBJ2-7; TRBD2 aligns across 10 bases. CDR3 length: 14 amino acids. Losses at the gene ends were 6 bases for V and 3 bases for J; bases not matched to a gene: 5. Germline lookup yields CDR1 MNHEY and CDR2 SMNVEV (reference sequence).

This clonotype was seen more than once but under ten times. This sequence joins TRBV6-2 or TRBV6-3 and TRBJ2-1; D is perhaps TRBD2 (6 bases). V was pared by 6 bases and J by 0 bases, with 15 bases between. Per the germline V gene, CDR1 is MNHEY and CDR2 is SVGEGT. The CDR3 contains 16 residues. CDR3 residues: CASRLASVSSYNEQFF. The CDR3 nucleotides are TGTGCCAGCAGATTAGCTAGCGTAAGCTCCTACAATGAGCAGTTCTTC.

The chain employs TRBV5-1 and TRBJ2-1; 13 bases agree with TRBD2. The CDR3 has 15 residues. V shed 3 bases, J shed 6 bases, and the junction held 3 bases outside the gene matches. Germline V CDR1 and CDR2: SGHRS, YFSETQ. CDR3: CASSSRLAGGNEQFF. CDR3 coding DNA: TGCGCCAGCAGCTCGCGACTAGCGGGAGGCAATGAGCAGTTCTTC. The full variable domain, with the rest looked up from reference TRBV5-1 and TRBJ2-1, is KAGVTQTPRYLIKTRGQQVTLSCSPISGHRSVSWYQQTPGQGLQFLFEYFSETQRNKGNFPGRFSGRQFSNSRSEMNVSTLELGDSALYLCASSSRLAGGNEQFFGPGTRLTVL.

This clonotype was counted at least ten times. CDR3 sequence: CSVAGTGFSTDTQYF. The DNA for the CDR3 is TGCAGCGTTGCCGGGACAGGGTTTAGCACAGATACGCAGTATTTT. The gene calls are TRBV29-1 and TRBJ2-3; 9 bases are a match to TRBD1. This CDR3 has 15 residues. CDR1 and CDR2 (germline): SQVTM, ANQGSEA. J was trimmed by 0 bases and V by 4 bases; bases with no gene match: 5.

V gene TRBV7-2 combines with J gene TRBJ2-1; 8 nucleotides match TRBD2. CDR3 size: 16 residues. The germline gives CDR1 SGHTA, CDR2 FQGNSA. V lost 3 bases, J lost 8 bases, and 12 bases stayed unmatched. The CDR3 loop reads CASSFLTRGRRDEQFF. As DNA, the CDR3 is TGTGCCAGCAGCTTTCTTACTCGCGGGAGGCGGGATGAGCAGTTCTTC.

The chain recombines TRBV7-9 with TRBJ2-7; 8 nucleotides line up with TRBD1. Trimming cost V 5 bases and J 5 bases; bases outside gene matches: 11. Germline CDR1 is SEHNR and CDR2 is FQNEAQ (reference sequence). CDR3 length: 15 residues. CDR3: CASSPGQGLPHEQYF. The DNA of the CDR3 is TGTGCCAGCAGCCCCGGACAGGGTCTCCCCCACGAGCAGTACTTC. Full variable domain (missing parts from reference TRBV7-9 and TRBJ2-7): DTGVSQNPRHKITKRGQNVTFRCDPISEHNRLYWYRQTLGQGPEFLTYFQNEAQLEKSRLLSDRFSAERPKGSFSTLEIQRTEQGDSAMYLCASSPGQGLPHEQYFGPGTRLTVT.

Details on this clonotype: A much larger clone lies a single base off, so this may be a read error. The chain carries TRBV2 and TRBJ1-4; TRBD1 is a possible D gene (5 bases). The CDR3 contains 15 residues. Deletions cut 4 bases from V and 7 bases from J, with 16 bases between. The V gene's germline CDR1 is SNHLY and CDR2 FYNNEI. CDR3 sequence (DNA): TGTGCCAGCAGTGGAGCGCTTGGGAGGGGTGAAAAACTGTTTTTT. Amino acids: CASSGALGRGEKLFF.

J is TRBJ2-2 and V is TRBV6-1, with TRBD2 matching over 8 bases. The CDR3 loop spans 17 amino acids. V trimming: 10 bases; J trimming: 4 bases; junction bases outside the gene matches: 17. Looked up from germline, CDR1 is MNHNS and CDR2 is SASEGT. The CDR3 coding sequence is TGTGCCATCCAGTATAGTCGTCGCAGCGGGAGCACCGGGGAGCTGTTTTTT. Protein sequence: CAIQYSRRSGSTGELFF.

This chain links TRBV12-3 or TRBV12-4 with TRBJ2-5; D tentatively fits TRBD1 or TRBD2 (5 bases each). The V end was cut by 6 bases, the J end by 9 bases, with 14 bases between. This CDR3 spans 12 amino acids. The CDR3 DNA is TGTGCCAGCAGCCGGGACCTGACGGCCCAGTACTTC. Its translation: CASSRDLTAQYF.

This clonotype turned up a few times. The J gene is TRBJ2-1, the V gene TRBV7-8; D may correspond to TRBD1 or TRBD2 (7 bases each). Trimming pared 6 bases from V and 8 bases from J, leaving 14 bases between. The CDR3 totals 13 residues. CDR1 and CDR2 (germline): SGHVS, FQNEAQ. CDR3 sequence reads: CASRPGGADEQFF. The CDR3 DNA reads as TGTGCCAGCAGACCAGGGGGGGCAGATGAGCAGTTCTTC.

V and J are TRBV18 and TRBJ1-1, with no clear D. This CDR3 comprises 16 residues. The germline gives CDR1 KGHSH, CDR2 LQKENI. V dropped 4 bases and J dropped 5 bases, with 20 bases sitting between them. In DNA, the CDR3 is TGTGCCAGCTCACTTTTACCTAGGTCCACCTTAACTGAAGCTTTCTTT. This encodes CASSLLPRSTLTEAFF.

The V and J genes are TRBV19 and TRBJ2-2; 8 bases fit TRBD1. The V gene's germline CDR1 is LNHDA and CDR2 SQIVND (reference sequence). V shed 3 bases and J 5 bases; nucleotides not matched to a gene: 5. The CDR3 contains 15 residues. The CDR3 region has the DNA TGTGCCAGTAGTATCCAGGGGGCACAAACCGGGGAGCTGTTTTTT. Residues: CASSIQGAQTGELFF.

This clonotype occurred a few times. The J gene is TRBJ1-1, the V gene TRBV20-1; no clear D gene. CDR1 is DFQATT and CDR2 is SNEGSKA in the germline V gene (reference sequence). Trimming shortened V by 1 base and J by 0 bases, and 9 bases separated the two germline ends. CDR3 length equals 14 residues. CDR3 nucleotides: TGCAGTGCTAGAGCCCCGGGGTTGAACACTGAAGCTTTCTTT. Residues: CSARAPGLNTEAFF.

This chain links TRBV6-6 with TRBJ2-3, with unresolved D. Looked up from germline, CDR1 is MNHNY and CDR2 is SVGAGI (reference sequence). The CDR3 is 11 amino acids. Trimming pared 4 bases from V and 4 bases from J, leaving 3 bases between. CDR3 DNA: TGTGCCAGCAGTTCGGCAGATACGCAGTATTTT. This codes for CASSSADTQYF.

This clonotype was seen more than once but under ten times. CDR3: CASSRGLAGDEQYF. As DNA, the CDR3 is TGCGCCAGCAGCAGGGGACTAGCGGGGGACGAGCAGTACTTC. V usage is TRBV5-1 and J usage is TRBJ2-7; 14 bases are a match to TRBD2. Unmatched junction bases numbered 2, after V lost 4 bases and J lost 5 bases. Germline V CDR1 and CDR2: SGHRS, YFSETQ. The CDR3 is 14 residues long.

CDR3 amino acids: CSASPGTGVNYGYTF. The CDR3 DNA reads as TGCAGTGCTTCTCCCGGGACAGGGGTAAACTATGGCTACACCTTC. The chain carries TRBV20-1 and TRBJ1-2; TRBD1 aligns across 10 bases. Germline V gene sequence: CDR1 DFQATT, CDR2 SNEGSKA (reference sequence). The trim removed 5 bases at V and 2 bases at J, leaving 8 bases unmatched. This CDR3 comprises 15 residues.

This clonotype was detected a few times. The rearrangement uses TRBV10-2 and TRBJ2-5; D uncertain. Germline loops: CDR1 WSHSY, CDR2 SAAADI. The CDR3 extends over 13 amino acids. Trimming removed 5 bases at V and 5 bases at J, with 12 bases between. CDR3 DNA: TGCGCCAGCAGTAGTAGGGCACGGGAGACCCAGTACTTC. This sequence encodes CASSSRARETQYF.

This clonotype has a handful of counts. The V and J genes are TRBV3-1 and TRBJ1-1, with 9 bases lining up with TRBD1. Looked up from germline, CDR1 is LGHDT and CDR2 is YNNKEL (reference sequence). The CDR3 sequence is 16 residues long. The junction had 11 bases not matched to a gene; V was cut back by 4 bases and J by 5 bases. CDR3 amino acids: CASSLMGGGQGTEAFF. The DNA of the CDR3 is TGTGCCAGCAGCCTCATGGGCGGAGGACAGGGGACTGAAGCTTTCTTT.

The chain uses TRBV13 and TRBJ2-2; 8 nucleotides match TRBD2. Per germline, CDR1 PRHDT and CDR2 FYEKMQ (reference sequence). The junction had 6 bases not matched to a gene; V was cut back by 3 bases and J by 6 bases. This CDR3 is built from 15 residues. The CDR3 DNA reads TGTGCCAGCAGCTTCGGGGGGGGCACGTCCGGGGAGCTGTTTTTT. It is translated as CASSFGGGTSGELFF.

This clonotype showed up many times. The V call is TRBV19, the J call TRBJ2-7; no clear D. Per the germline V gene, CDR1 is LNHDA and CDR2 is SQIVND (reference sequence). The CDR3 extends over 11 amino acids. Trimming removed 3 bases from V and 3 bases from J, with 3 bases in between. CDR3 coding DNA: TGTGCCAGTAGTATCTTCTACGAGCAGTACTTC. Its translation: CASSIFYEQYF. The full variable domain, in which reference TRBV19 and TRBJ2-7 provide the parts outside the CDR3, is DGGITQSPKYLFRKEGQNVTLSCEQNLNHDAMYWYRQDPGQGLRLIYYSQIVNDFQKGDIAEGYSVSREKKESFPLTVTSAQKNPTAFYLCASSIFYEQYFGPGTRLTVT.

The sample holds a few counts of this clonotype. The chain carries TRBV29-1 and TRBJ1-1; D gene ambiguous. The CDR3 runs to 14 residues. The germline CDR1 and CDR2 sequences are SQVTM and ANQGSEA. V gave up 6 bases and J gave up 0 bases, with 14 bases separating them. CDR3 nucleotide sequence: TGCAGCGTCACGCTAACAGTTATGAACACTGAAGCTTTCTTT. Its translation: CSVTLTVMNTEAFF.

This clonotype has more than one count but fewer than ten. The CDR3 protein is CASSLEAGGKGYEQYF. CDR3 in DNA: TGCGCCAGCAGCTTGGAGGCAGGTGGGAAAGGCTACGAGCAGTACTTC. This sequence joins TRBV5-1 and TRBJ2-7, with D uncertain. Between the trimmed V and J ends, which lost 0 bases and 3 bases, there was a span of 16 bases. The length of the CDR3 is 16 residues. Germline V gives CDR1 SGHRS, CDR2 YFSETQ.

This chain connects TRBV6-5 to TRBJ1-2, with unresolved D. The ends were cut back, 0 bases at V and 6 bases at J, with 17 bases in the middle. The CDR3 is 16 amino acids. The germline CDR1 and CDR2 sequences are MNHEY and SVGAGI. The CDR3 DNA is TGTGCCAGCAGTTACTCGAAGTGGGAGGCAAAGAATGGCTACACCTTC. Translation gives CASSYSKWEAKNGYTF.

The rearrangement joins TRBV29-1 to TRBJ2-7, with D perhaps matching TRBD1 or TRBD2 (5 bases each). Germline lookup yields CDR1 SQVTM and CDR2 ANQGSEA. The CDR3 has 12 amino acids. V was trimmed by 7 bases and J by 0 bases, leaving 10 bases between them. The CDR3 is CSARGNSYEQYF. CDR3 bases: TGCAGCGCGAGGGGTAACTCCTACGAGCAGTACTTC.

This clonotype has more than one count but fewer than ten. This sequence joins TRBV11-2 and TRBJ1-6; D gene ambiguous. The length of the CDR3 is 14 residues. CDR1 SGHAT and CDR2 FQNNGV come from the germline V gene. V lost 0 bases to trimming and J lost 8 bases, with 8 bases between them. As DNA, the CDR3 is TGTGCCAGCAGCTTAGATCTAGCTGATTCACCCCTCCACTTT. The encoded protein is CASSLDLADSPLHF.

The chain joins TRBV11-2 to TRBJ1-1; no definite D call. This CDR3 is built from 11 residues. Trimming removed 0 bases at V and 7 bases at J, with 3 bases between. CDR1 is SGHAT, CDR2 FQNNGV, per germline. The CDR3 DNA reads TGTGCCAGCAGCTTAGATGATGAAGCTTTCTTT. Residues: CASSLDDEAFF.

This CDR3 reads CASSPAGNTEAFF. The CDR3 DNA sequence: TGTGCCAGCTCACCAGCGGGGAACACTGAAGCTTTCTTT. The V and J genes are TRBV18 and TRBJ1-1; D gene uncertain. Trimming took 2 bases from V and 1 from J, leaving 5 bases between them. Germline CDR1 KGHSH, CDR2 LQKENI. The CDR3 contains 13 residues.

The V gene is TRBV7-2, the J gene TRBJ2-1; maybe TRBD2 (6 bases). V lost 2 bases and J lost 5, with 13 bases in between. Per the germline V gene, CDR1 is SGHTA and CDR2 is FQGNSA. This CDR3 contains 15 residues. CDR3 protein: CASSLTGTYNNEQFF. As DNA, the CDR3 is TGTGCCAGCAGCTTAACCGGGACTTACAACAATGAGCAGTTCTTC.

This rearrangement joins TRBV29-1 to TRBJ2-1, with 12 bases identical to TRBD2. Germline loops: CDR1 SQVTM, CDR2 ANQGSEA. The V gene end was trimmed by 4 bases and the J gene end by 7 bases; junction bases not matched to a gene: 8. The CDR3 is made up of 15 amino acids. The DNA for the CDR3 is TGCAGCGTTGCTGGGGCTAGCGGGAGGGGGAATGAGCAGTTCTTC. It translates to CSVAGASGRGNEQFF.

This clonotype was recorded once. At one of its ends the junction is not consistent with the germline gene, which may arise from a read error. The rearrangement uses TRBV2 and TRBJ2-3; 9 bases align to TRBD2. Germline assignment: CDR1 SNHLY and CDR2 FYNNEI. This CDR3 has 15 amino acids. The CDR3 DNA follows: TGTGCCAGCAGTGAAGCAGGGACTAGCAGAGATACGCAGTATTTT. This translates into CASSEAGTSRDTQYF.